These 15 T cell receptor beta chains share one sample of origin, sequenced in a study of blood T cells in healthy people across ages. For the second PCR, which ran for about 7 to 11 cycles, a sample-barcoded 5' primer and a J-beta primer mix were used. TCRdb passed the 5' RACE reads through MiXCR, listing each CDR3 protein once. The sample has more than 1.4 million distinct CDR3 sequences; roughly 40% are singletons. Sequencing was performed on blood. Source of these receptors: a woman younger than 35 in good health.

The chain links TRBV9 to TRBJ1-2, with 10 bases that match TRBD1. The CDR3 sequence is 15 residues long. Germline V lookup: CDR1 SGDLS, CDR2 YYNGEE. V shed 0 bases, J shed 3 bases, and the junction held 2 bases outside the gene matches. The CDR3 nucleotides are TGTGCCAGCAGCGTAGGGGGGACAGGGGACTATGGCTACACCTTC. It codes for CASSVGGTGDYGYTF.

The gene calls are TRBV6-6 and TRBJ1-4, with 8 bases aligning to TRBD1. Germline CDR1 is MNHNY and CDR2 is SVGAGI (reference sequence). With 6 bases clipped from V and 7 bases from J, the junction kept 7 bases outside the gene matches. The CDR3 runs 14 residues. CDR3 sequence (DNA): TGTGCCAGCAGGCTCAGGGGGCTCGGTGAAAAACTGTTTTTT. Translation: CASRLRGLGEKLFF.

This clonotype was counted only a few times. This sequence joins TRBV6-5 and TRBJ2-5, with unresolved D. V dropped 1 base and J dropped 5 bases, with 14 bases sitting between them. The length of the CDR3 is 15 residues. Germline values: CDR1 MNHEY, CDR2 SVGAGI. In DNA, the CDR3 is TGTGCCAGCAGTTACTGGCTAGGGTCCGGGGAGACCCAGTACTTC. Its protein product is CASSYWLGSGETQYF.

This chain joins TRBV20-1 and TRBJ1-5; D call uncertain. Germline V gene data show CDR1 as DFQATT and CDR2 as SNEGSKA (reference sequence). The CDR3 is 14 residues long. The V and J ends lost 3 bases and 4 bases respectively, with 13 bases between them. CDR3 nucleotide sequence: TGCAGTGCTAGTAACAGCGGGTTGAATCAGCCCCAGCATTTT. Its translation: CSASNSGLNQPQHF.

The V call is TRBV12-3 or TRBV12-4, the J call TRBJ1-1, with 9 bases matching TRBD1. The CDR3 runs 17 residues. The V gene end was trimmed by 5 bases and the J gene end by 0 bases; junction bases not matched to a gene: 10. CDR3 bases: TGTGCCAGCAGTAAAACGGCCGGGACAGGGATGAACACTGAAGCTTTCTTT. Its translation: CASSKTAGTGMNTEAFF.

This clonotype was recorded a few times. The CDR3 here is CASSEDHSGQETYEQYF. CDR3 nucleotide sequence: TGTGCCAGCAGTGAGGACCACTCGGGACAGGAAACCTACGAGCAGTACTTC. The V and J genes are TRBV6-1 and TRBJ2-7, with 8 bases lining up with TRBD1. The CDR3 is 17 residues long. In germline, CDR1 is MNHNS, CDR2 SASEGT. The V segment lost 3 bases and the J segment 2 bases; nucleotides outside the gene matches: 12.

This clonotype has just one count. The chain is built from TRBV2 and TRBJ2-1; no firm D call. With 4 bases removed from V and 8 bases from J, the gap between germline ends came to 6 bases. The CDR3 is 11 residues long. CDR1 is SNHLY and CDR2 is FYNNEI in the germline V gene. In DNA form, the CDR3 reads TGTGCCAGCAGTGTACGATATGAGCAGTTCTTC. It translates to CASSVRYEQFF.

Notes on this clonotype: The DNA is omitted, as the CDR3 cannot be located on it reliably, and the CDR3 follows TCRdb's listing. The rearrangement uses TRBV6-5 and TRBJ2-1; the DNA was not used to check the table's D call, TRBD1. The CDR3 contains 14 residues when both ends are counted. Germline V CDR1 and CDR2: MNHEY, SVGAGI. The CDR3 reads CASSWGQGTPLEFF.

This clonotype was seen more than once but under ten times. CDR3 bases: TGTGCCAGCATACGTGCGGGAAGCACAGATACGCAGTATTTT. Translation gives CASIRAGSTDTQYF. V is TRBV28 and J is TRBJ2-3; TRBD2 is a possible D gene (6 bases). The CDR3 runs to 14 residues. In germline, CDR1 is MDHEN, CDR2 SYDVKM. Trimming cost V 7 bases and J 0 bases, with 11 bases left between them.

This chain uses TRBV20-1 with TRBJ2-7; 9 positions agree with TRBD1. CDR1 and CDR2 from the germline V gene are DFQATT and SNEGSKA (reference sequence). J lost 4 bases, V lost 2 bases, and 6 bases had no gene match. CDR3 size: 14 residues. The CDR3 region is CSARSGTGTYEQYF. In DNA, the CDR3 is TGCAGTGCTAGATCCGGGACAGGGACTTACGAGCAGTACTTC.

The chain is built from TRBV6-9 and TRBJ2-1; TRBD2 matches at 8 bases. This CDR3 has 17 residues. Germline V gives CDR1 MNHGY, CDR2 SVAAGI. With V trimmed by 1 base and J by 10 bases, 15 bases remained unmatched. CDR3 loop: CASSYLASSGSGAEQFF. CDR3 bases: TGTGCCAGCAGTTATTTGGCGTCAAGCGGGAGCGGGGCAGAGCAGTTCTTC.

This chain connects TRBV11-2 to TRBJ1-3; TRBD1 matches at 7 bases. CDR1 and CDR2 from the germline V gene are SGHAT and FQNNGV. V trimming: 4 bases; J trimming: 2 bases; junction bases outside the gene matches: 8. CDR3 length equals 16 residues. The CDR3 nucleotides read TGTGCCAGCAGCTCCCACCGGGGACAGACTGGAAACACCATATATTTT. This codes for CASSSHRGQTGNTIYF. The full variable domain, its missing parts supplied by reference TRBV11-2 and TRBJ1-3, is EAGVAQSPRYKIIEKRQSVAFWCNPISGHATLYWYQQILGQGPKLLIQFQNNGVVDDSQLPKDRFSAERLKGVDSTLKIQPAKLEDSAVYLCASSSHRGQTGNTIYFGEGSWLTVV.

The chain has TRBV7-8 and TRBJ2-1, with 8 bases identical to TRBD2. In germline, CDR1 is SGHVS, CDR2 FQNEAQ. The V gene end was trimmed by 0 bases and the J gene end by 5 bases; junction bases not matched to a gene: 6. This CDR3 spans 16 amino acids. This CDR3 reads CASSLARNSGNNEQFF. The CDR3 nucleotides read TGTGCCAGCAGCTTAGCGCGGAATAGCGGGAACAATGAGCAGTTCTTC.

As to this clonotype: An end of the junction differs from the germline gene, which may be a read error. CDR3 DNA: TGTGCCTGCAGCGTTTACAGGAACACTGAAGCTTTCTTT. Encoded protein: CACSVYRNTEAFF. The V and J genes are TRBV7-9 and TRBJ1-1; D ambiguous. The germline V gene has CDR1 SEHNR and CDR2 FQNEAQ (reference sequence). The CDR3 totals 13 residues.

This clonotype was observed a few times. This rearrangement joins TRBV6-1 to TRBJ2-3, with 12 nucleotides matching TRBD2. The CDR3 loop spans 18 amino acids. The germline gives CDR1 MNHNS, CDR2 SASEGT. The V gene end was trimmed by 3 bases and the J gene end by 6 bases; junction bases not matched to a gene: 13. The chain's CDR3 is CASSDSHWLAGGPDTQYF. The CDR3 DNA reads TGTGCCAGCAGTGACAGTCATTGGCTAGCGGGGGGGCCGGATACGCAGTATTTT.